The following is a TCR beta chain sequence with its context. Its antigen is as yet unknown. Germline-derived CDR1 and CDR2 are SGHNT and YYREEE (reference sequence). This CDR3 has 14 amino acids. Trimming removed 4 bases at V and 2 bases at J, with 12 bases between. These data originate in a study of cytomegalovirus exposure and HLA in healthy donors. At the level of the study: A subsequent analysis reported that the 95 to 150 validation repertoires were produced on the same platform that had also been used for the approximately 710 first-cohort repertoires. Whole-study findings and limits: Overall, approximately 150 TCR beta chains were annotated as cytomegalovirus-associated. With high specificity and sensitivity, the classifier reportedly diagnosed cytomegalovirus status.

TCRdb keeps only in-frame clones here, not all; method: immunoSEQ multiplex PCR. The table has over 200,000 clones, around 91% seen once. The sequenced material came from PBMCs. The chain recombines TRBV5-4 with TRBJ2-5, with D perhaps TRBD2 (6 bases). The TCR comes from a woman between 25 and 40 years old in good health and CMV-seronegative. The CDR3 sequence: CASSAGTEQETQYF. The CDR3 nucleotides read TGTGCCAGCAGCGCGGGGACCGAGCAAGAGACCCAGTACTTC.